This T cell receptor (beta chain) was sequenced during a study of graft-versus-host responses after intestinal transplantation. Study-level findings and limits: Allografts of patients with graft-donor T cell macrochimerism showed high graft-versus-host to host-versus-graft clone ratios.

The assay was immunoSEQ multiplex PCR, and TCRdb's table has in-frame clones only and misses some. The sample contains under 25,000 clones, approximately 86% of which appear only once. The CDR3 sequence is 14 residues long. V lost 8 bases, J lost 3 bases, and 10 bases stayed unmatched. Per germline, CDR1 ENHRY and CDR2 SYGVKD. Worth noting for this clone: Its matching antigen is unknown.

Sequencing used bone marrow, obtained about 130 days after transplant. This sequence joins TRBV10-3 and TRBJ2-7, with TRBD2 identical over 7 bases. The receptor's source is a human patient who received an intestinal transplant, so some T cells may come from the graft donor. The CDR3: CAIRVSGRSYEQYF. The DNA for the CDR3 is TGTGCCATCCGAGTTAGCGGGCGAAGCTACGAGCAGTACTTC.